This TCR beta chain was sequenced for a study of T cells after yellow fever vaccination. The study, taken as a whole, reports: In post-booster samples, most primary-vaccination clones reappeared (about 97% CD4, roughly 90% CD8). FACS-sorted repertoires could contain abundant clonotypes contaminating from the bulk population. A small proportion of clonotypes was detected in both the CD4 and CD8 compartments.

CDR1 is DFQATT and CDR2 is SNEGSKA in the germline V gene (reference sequence). CDR3 length equals 12 residues. As TCR cDNA was made by 5'RACE template switching, a universal primer site and UMIs were added. TCRdb processed the 5' RACE reads anew with MiXCR; each CDR3 protein has one entry. In the table there are around 310,000 distinct CDR3 sequences, around 3.6% of which are singletons. Regarding this clonotype: Its cognate antigen is unknown. Mismatch with germline at one junction end may stem from a read error.

The V and J genes are TRBV20-1 and TRBJ1-5; 8 bases fit TRBD1. This specimen was PBMCs, taken on the day of the yellow fever booster vaccination. The receptor's source is a young man who received the YFV17D yellow fever vaccine. The CDR3 is CSAMDQGASSFF. CDR3 nucleotide sequence: TGCAGTGCTATGGATCAGGGGGCGAGCTCTTTTTTT.